The next 26 T cell receptor beta chains were all read from a single sample in a study of cytotoxic CD8 clonotypes in ibrutinib-treated CLL. Clones were sequenced by immunoSEQ multiplex PCR, and TCRdb holds only the in-frame ones, with some missing. Of some 350,000 clones in the sample, roughly 71% were seen once. Sequencing used PBMCs, obtained after 36 months of ibrutinib treatment. These receptor sequences come from a human donor with chronic lymphocytic leukemia.

This rearrangement joins TRBV6-1 to TRBJ1-2; no definite D call. CDR3 length: 13 amino acids. Trimming shortened V by 2 bases and J by 8 bases, and 12 bases separated the two germline ends. The germline V gene has CDR1 MNHNS and CDR2 SASEGT. For the CDR3, the DNA is TGTGCCAGCAGTGAATTGGGCCTCGGGGGCTACACCTTC. Translating gives CASSELGLGGYTF.

V usage is TRBV28 and J usage is TRBJ1-2; maybe TRBD1 (5 bases). The ends were cut back, 5 bases at V and 4 bases at J, with 14 bases in the middle. Germline CDR1 reads MDHEN; CDR2 reads SYDVKM. The CDR3 length is 14 residues. This CDR3 reads CASSERQNPYGYTF. Written as DNA, the CDR3 is TGTGCCAGCAGTGAACGACAGAATCCCTATGGCTACACCTTC.

This chain uses TRBV7-9 with TRBJ2-7; a possible D gene is TRBD1 (5 bases). This CDR3 has 15 amino acids. V was clipped by 0 bases and J by 4 bases, with 13 bases between them. Germline-derived CDR1 and CDR2 are SEHNR and FQNEAQ (reference sequence). The CDR3 region is CASSLAAGIDYEQYF. Here the CDR3 DNA reads TGTGCCAGCAGCTTAGCGGCAGGGATTGATTACGAGCAGTACTTC.

This chain uses TRBV5-1 with TRBJ1-5, with D tentatively TRBD1 (5 bases). CDR1 is SGHRS, CDR2 YFSETQ, per germline. V was trimmed by 0 bases and J by 5 bases, leaving 9 bases between them. This CDR3 is 14 amino acids long. The CDR3 DNA reads as TGCGCCAGCAGCTTGGCAGGGAGACATCAGCCCCAGCATTTT. This translates into CASSLAGRHQPQHF.

This clone was recorded a few times. The gene calls are TRBV4-3 and TRBJ2-5; TRBD1 agrees at 7 bases. CDR1 is LGHNA and CDR2 is YSLEER in the germline V gene. J gave up 1 base and V 4 bases, and 6 bases lay outside the gene matches. CDR3 length: 15 residues. The CDR3 nucleotides read TGCGCCAGCAGCCGTGTATGGACAGGCCAAGAGACCCAGTACTTC. Translated, it gives CASSRVWTGQETQYF.

Only one count was recorded for this clone. The rearrangement links TRBV28 to TRBJ2-1, with D possibly matching TRBD1 (8 bases). Trimming stripped 2 bases from V and 5 bases from J, with 22 bases between. The CDR3 covers 18 residues. The V gene's germline CDR1 is MDHEN and CDR2 SYDVKM. CDR3 protein: CASSLGIGEGQEDNEQFF. In DNA, the CDR3 is TGTGCCAGCAGTTTAGGAATTGGGGAGGGACAGGAAGACAATGAGCAGTTCTTC. Variable domain in full (rest from reference TRBV28 and TRBJ2-1): DVKVTQSSRYLVKRTGEKVFLECVQDMDHENMFWYRQDPGLGLRLIYFSYDVKMKEKGDIPEGYSVSREKKERFSLILESASTNQTSMYLCASSLGIGEGQEDNEQFFGPGTRLTVL.

The CDR3 is CASSPLGIGGYEQYF. The CDR3 coding sequence is TGTGCCAGCAGCCCCCTTGGGATTGGAGGCTACGAGCAGTACTTC. The chain combines TRBV7-2 with TRBJ2-7, with a possible D match to TRBD2 (5 bases). This CDR3 has 15 amino acids. CDR1 and CDR2 from the germline V gene are SGHTA and FQGNSA. Deletions cut 5 bases from V and 3 bases from J, with 17 bases between.

This rearrangement joins TRBV4-1 to TRBJ2-3; D may be TRBD2 (5 bases). Between the trimmed V and J ends, which lost 4 bases and 3 bases, there was a span of 11 bases. The CDR3 totals 14 residues. Per germline, CDR1 MGHRA and CDR2 YSYEKL. The CDR3 sequence is CASSLEALTDTQYF. CDR3 nucleotides: TGCGCCAGCAGCCTGGAGGCCCTTACAGATACGCAGTATTTT.

The chain couples TRBV29-1 to TRBJ1-5; 7 bases fit TRBD1. The germline V gene has CDR1 SQVTM and CDR2 ANQGSEA. V was clipped by 2 bases and J by 3 bases; unmatched bases: 10. The CDR3 is 16 residues long. The CDR3 DNA is TGCAGCGTTGAATCAGGAACAGGGGCGGTCAATCAGCCCCAGCATTTT. Translated, it gives CSVESGTGAVNQPQHF.

The V call is TRBV5-4, the J call TRBJ2-1; the D gene is possibly TRBD2 (5 bases). CDR3 length equals 15 residues. CDR1 and CDR2 (germline): SGHNT, YYREEE (reference sequence). V lost 4 bases, J lost 0 bases, and 11 bases lay in between. The CDR3 nucleotides read TGTGCCAGCAGCGCAGCGGAAAGCTCCTACAATGAGCAGTTCTTC. Protein: CASSAAESSYNEQFF.

The gene calls are TRBV5-1 and TRBJ1-2; D is unclear. Trimming left V 0 bases short and J 7 bases short, with 10 bases between. Germline CDR1 and CDR2: SGHRS and YFSETQ. The CDR3 has 13 amino acids. The CDR3 coding sequence is TGCGCCAGCAGCTTGGGGTTTAGTGGTGGCTACACCTTC. Translated: CASSLGFSGGYTF.

The genes are TRBV7-9 and TRBJ1-6; D is undetermined. This CDR3 is built from 15 residues. V was cut by 1 base and J by 6 bases, with 10 bases left in between. Germline V gene lookup returns CDR1 SEHNR and CDR2 FQNEAQ (reference sequence). The CDR3 spells CASSLDLEFNSPLHF. DNA of the CDR3: TGTGCCAGCAGCTTAGATTTGGAATTTAATTCACCCCTCCACTTT.

V is TRBV28 and J is TRBJ2-5; 8 bases are a match to TRBD1. The V gene end was trimmed by 2 bases and the J gene end by 5 bases; junction bases not matched to a gene: 10. This CDR3 contains 16 residues. Per germline, CDR1 MDHEN and CDR2 SYDVKM. Written as DNA, the CDR3 is TGTGCCAGCAGTTTAACCGGACAGGGACACAGGGAGACCCAGTACTTC. Residues: CASSLTGQGHRETQYF.

The rearrangement links TRBV5-1 to TRBJ2-1; TRBD1 matches 9 bases. Unmatched junction bases numbered 17, after V lost 3 bases and J lost 13 bases. The V gene's germline CDR1 is SGHRS and CDR2 YFSETQ. The CDR3 contains 16 residues. This CDR3 is CASSSNGDRVIGNQFF. Here the CDR3 DNA reads TGCGCCAGCAGCTCGAACGGGGACAGGGTAATAGGTAACCAGTTCTTC.

CDR3 amino acids: CASSSLEGGNGELFF. The DNA for the CDR3 is TGTGCCAGCAGCTCCCTCGAGGGGGGCAACGGGGAGCTGTTTTTT. The chain links TRBV28 to TRBJ2-2; D is tentatively TRBD1 or TRBD2 (6 bases each). The CDR3 is made up of 15 amino acids. CDR1 and CDR2 from the germline V gene are MDHEN and SYDVKM. Trimming removed 6 bases from V and 7 bases from J, with 18 bases in between.

J is TRBJ1-1 and V is TRBV2; the D gene is possibly TRBD1 (5 bases). The germline V and J ends were trimmed by 11 bases and 4 bases, with 17 bases remaining between them. The CDR3 sequence is 13 residues long. CDR1 SNHLY and CDR2 FYNNEI come from the germline V gene. The CDR3 DNA sequence: TGTGCCTTCCCTGGTTGGGGGGGCACTGAAGCTTTCTTT. This translates into CAFPGWGGTEAFF.

The chain couples TRBV5-1 to TRBJ1-4, with D possibly being TRBD1 (5 bases). There are 16 residues in the CDR3. Trimming took off 1 base at V and 8 bases at J, with 18 bases between the two ends. Germline loops: CDR1 SGHRS, CDR2 YFSETQ. CDR3 coding DNA: TGCGCCAGCAGCTTGAGAGGGGCCCGATTAGGGGAAAAACTGTTTTTT. The encoded protein is CASSLRGARLGEKLFF.

The chain combines TRBV7-6 with TRBJ1-1, with D possibly matching TRBD1 (6 bases). This CDR3 region has 13 residues. The ends were cut back, 5 bases at V and 6 bases at J, with 13 bases in the middle. Germline V gene lookup returns CDR1 SGHVS and CDR2 FNYEAQ. CDR3 amino acids: CASSGGPGAEAFF. The CDR3 DNA is TGTGCCAGCAGCGGGGGCCCCGGCGCTGAAGCTTTCTTT.

This rearrangement joins TRBV18 to TRBJ2-3, with 10 bases lining up with TRBD2. Germline CDR1 KGHSH, CDR2 LQKENI. V was clipped by 3 bases and J by 3 bases; unmatched bases: 9. The CDR3 extends over 17 amino acids. CDR3 protein: CASSPGLALSGTDTQYF. CDR3 coding DNA: TGTGCCAGCTCACCGGGACTAGCGCTTTCAGGGACAGATACGCAGTATTTT.

This clone was recorded once. The rearrangement uses TRBV9 and TRBJ2-7, with D possibly being TRBD1 or TRBD2 (6 bases each). The ends were cut back, 1 base at V and 2 bases at J, with 22 bases in the middle. The V gene's germline CDR1 is SGDLS and CDR2 YYNGEE. The CDR3 is 18 amino acids. This chain's CDR3 is CASSVQGGGPTYTYEQYF. CDR3 bases: TGTGCCAGCAGCGTACAAGGTGGGGGGCCAACCTACACCTACGAGCAGTACTTC.

This clone came up a few times. CDR3 sequence: CASSLGLAGFETGELFF. CDR3 sequence (DNA): TGTGCCAGCAGCTTGGGACTAGCCGGCTTCGAGACCGGGGAGCTGTTTTTT. J is TRBJ2-2 and V is TRBV7-3; the match to TRBD2 covers 9 bases. The CDR3 runs 17 residues. CDR1 is SGHTA and CDR2 is FQGTGA in the germline V gene. The V gene end was trimmed by 3 bases and the J gene end by 5 bases; junction bases not matched to a gene: 10.

The V call is TRBV19, the J call TRBJ2-5; 11 bases are shared with TRBD2. CDR3 size: 16 residues. Germline V gene data show CDR1 as LNHDA and CDR2 as SQIVND (reference sequence). V lost 6 bases to trimming and J lost 3 bases; unmatched junction nucleotides: 9. This CDR3 is CASSLITSGGKETQYF. For the CDR3, the DNA is TGTGCCAGTAGCCTAATAACTAGCGGGGGAAAAGAGACCCAGTACTTC. The variable domain in full, completed from reference TRBV19 and TRBJ2-5, reads DGGITQSPKYLFRKEGQNVTLSCEQNLNHDAMYWYRQDPGQGLRLIYYSQIVNDFQKGDIAEGYSVSREKKESFPLTVTSAQKNPTAFYLCASSLITSGGKETQYFGPGTRLLVL.

The V and J genes are TRBV2 and TRBJ2-1, with D possibly being TRBD1 or TRBD2 (6 bases each). The CDR3 extends over 12 amino acids. The germline CDR1 and CDR2 sequences are SNHLY and FYNNEI. V was pared by 6 bases and J by 8 bases, with 11 bases between. As DNA, the CDR3 is TGTGCCAGCAGAAACAGGGAGGATGAGCAGTTCTTC. Residues: CASRNREDEQFF.

This clone was detected only a few times. The rearrangement links TRBV2 to TRBJ2-4; D gene ambiguous. Germline CDR1 and CDR2: SNHLY and FYNNEI. Trimming removed 4 bases at V and 4 bases at J, with 5 bases between. The CDR3 loop spans 12 amino acids. CDR3 nucleotide sequence: TGTGCCAGCAGTGTGGCTAAAAACATTCAGTACTTC. Translation: CASSVAKNIQYF.

This clone showed up just a few times. J is TRBJ1-2 and V is TRBV7-6; D is ambiguous. Germline CDR1 SGHVS, CDR2 FNYEAQ. V shed 1 base and J shed 6 bases, with 9 bases lying between them. The CDR3 consists of 13 residues. The chain's CDR3 is CASSLVTGHGYTF. In DNA, the CDR3 is TGTGCCAGCAGCTTAGTCACCGGGCATGGCTACACCTTC. Based on the CDR3 plus reference TRBV7-6 and TRBJ1-2, the full variable domain is GAGVSQSPRYKVTKRGQDVALRCDPISGHVSLYWYRQALGQGPEFLTYFNYEAQQDKSGLPNDRFSAERPEGSISTLTIQRTEQRDSAMYRCASSLVTGHGYTFGSGTRLTVV.

V gene TRBV5-4 combines with J gene TRBJ2-7, with 8 bases fitting TRBD1. This CDR3 is built from 14 residues. Trimming at V came to 5 bases and at J to 3 bases, leaving 7 bases not matched to a gene. Per germline, CDR1 SGHNT and CDR2 YYREEE (reference sequence). CDR3 in amino acids: CASSPGTGDYEQYF. The CDR3, as DNA: TGTGCCAGCAGTCCCGGGACAGGCGACTACGAGCAGTACTTC.